These 6 T cell receptor beta chains came from one sample sequenced in a study of control samples from healthy donors and cancer patients. Assay used: immunoSEQ multiplex PCR; TCRdb lists only in-frame clones, some missing. The repertoire holds around 250,000 clones, roughly 80% seen once, with 13% in the top ten. The specimen sequenced was PBMCs. These receptor sequences come from a woman aged 60-70 years with lung cancer.

The genes are TRBV2 and TRBJ1-1, with D hard to call. Trimming took off 2 bases at V and 6 bases at J, with 13 bases between the two ends. Germline V CDR1 and CDR2: SNHLY, FYNNEI. CDR3 length equals 14 residues. This CDR3 reads CASSEKGGRAEAFF. DNA of the CDR3: TGTGCCAGCAGTGAAAAGGGTGGTAGGGCTGAAGCTTTCTTT. The whole variable domain, filled in from reference TRBV2 and TRBJ1-1, reads EPEVTQTPSHQVTQMGQEVILRCVPISNHLYFYWYRQILGQKVEFLVSFYNNEISEKSEIFDDQFSVERPDGSNFTLKIRSTKLEDSAMYFCASSEKGGRAEAFFGQGTRLTVV.

The V call is TRBV12-5, the J call TRBJ2-7; the D is unclear. The V gene's germline CDR1 is LGHNT and CDR2 FRNRAP. Trimming left V 3 bases short and J 6 bases short, with 18 bases between. CDR3 length: 15 amino acids. The CDR3 loop is CASGFGRAGGGEQYF. In DNA form, the CDR3 reads TGTGCTAGTGGTTTTGGGCGAGCCGGCGGCGGCGAGCAGTACTTC. Together with reference TRBV12-5 and TRBJ2-7, the CDR3 gives the full variable domain: DARVTQTPRHKVTEMGQEVTMRCQPILGHNTVFWYRQTMMQGLELLAYFRNRAPLDDSGMPKDRFSAEMPDATLATLKIQPSEPRDSAVYFCASGFGRAGGGEQYFGPGTRLTVT.

V and J are TRBV18 and TRBJ2-1; maybe TRBD1 (5 bases). CDR3 length equals 13 residues. Per germline, CDR1 KGHSH and CDR2 LQKENI. Trimming removed 8 bases at V and 7 bases at J, with 15 bases between. This CDR3 is CASQASRGNEQFF. DNA for the CDR3: TGTGCCAGCCAGGCCTCTAGGGGTAATGAGCAGTTCTTC. The variable domain in full, with the rest retrieved from reference TRBV18 and TRBJ2-1, is NAGVMQNPRHLVRRRGQEARLRCSPMKGHSHVYWYRQLPEEGLKFMVYLQKENIIDESGMPKERFSAEFPKEGPSILRIQQVVRGDSAAYFCASQASRGNEQFFGPGTRLTVL.

The chain is built from TRBV28 and TRBJ2-5, with a tentative D call TRBD1 (6 bases). The CDR3 is 13 amino acids. CDR1 is MDHEN, CDR2 SYDVKM, per germline. V was shortened by 6 bases and J by 4 bases, with 12 bases between the two germline ends. CDR3 region: CASRSQGLETQYF. CDR3 DNA: TGTGCCAGCAGATCCCAGGGGCTAGAGACCCAGTACTTC.

The chain recombines TRBV16 with TRBJ1-4; D call uncertain. The germline V and J ends were trimmed by 4 bases and 5 bases, with 11 bases remaining between them. The V gene's germline CDR1 is KGHSY and CDR2 FQNENV. The CDR3 totals 14 residues. The CDR3 region is CASSPPDQNEKLFF. CDR3 sequence (DNA): TGTGCCAGCAGCCCGCCAGATCAAAATGAAAAACTGTTTTTT.

The rearrangement uses TRBV2 and TRBJ2-2; D ambiguous. This CDR3 comprises 13 residues. Germline CDR1 is SNHLY and CDR2 is FYNNEI. Trimming pared 4 bases from V and 7 bases from J, leaving 10 bases between. The CDR3 sequence: CASSGTPIGELFF. The CDR3 nucleotides are TGTGCCAGCAGTGGGACCCCGATCGGGGAGCTGTTTTTT.